The 25 T cell receptor beta chains in this list originate from one sample, sequenced in a study of blood T cells in healthy people across ages. Together with a sample-barcoded 5' primer, a J-beta primer mix was included in a second PCR lasting roughly 6 to 12 cycles. TCRdb used MiXCR to reprocess the 5' RACE reads, holding one entry per CDR3 protein. The table includes approximately 780,000 distinct CDR3 sequences, around a quarter detected once. These data also formed part of another study, on T cells of mothers and their children.

The material sequenced was blood. The receptors stem from a boy aged 5-17 years in good health.

The genes are TRBV10-3 and TRBJ2-7; 9 nucleotides agree with TRBD1. Per the germline V gene, CDR1 is ENHRY and CDR2 is SYGVKD. CDR3 size: 15 residues. V gave up 0 bases and J gave up 6 bases; unmatched junction bases: 6. The CDR3 protein is CAISESGQGTGEQYF. The CDR3 DNA sequence: TGTGCCATCAGTGAGTCGGGACAGGGCACGGGCGAGCAGTACTTC.

This clonotype was counted a few times. The chain joins TRBV7-3 to TRBJ2-3; 11 positions agree with TRBD2. After removal of 0 bases from V and 2 bases from J, the junction contained 16 bases not matched to a gene. The CDR3 contains 21 residues. In germline, CDR1 is SGHTA, CDR2 FQGTGA. The CDR3 DNA is TGTGCCAGCAGCTTAACGGCTAGCGGGGGGCCGATACCCTATATCACAGATACGCAGTATTTT. Protein: CASSLTASGGPIPYITDTQYF.

The V and J genes are TRBV4-1 and TRBJ1-1; D gene unclear. CDR1 and CDR2 from the germline V gene are MGHRA and YSYEKL. Trimming cost V 1 base and J 7 bases, with 16 bases left between them. The CDR3 runs 15 residues. CDR3 nucleotides: TGCGCCAGCAGCCAAGCAGGACGGTTTCTCCGTGAAGCTTTCTTT. It translates to CASSQAGRFLREAFF.

This clonotype was observed a few times. The rearrangement links TRBV12-3 or TRBV12-4 to TRBJ2-4; unclear D gene. V was pared by 5 bases and J by 0 bases, with 14 bases between. This CDR3 spans 16 amino acids. The chain's CDR3 is CASSAWADLAKNIQYF. CDR3 nucleotides: TGTGCCAGCAGTGCATGGGCAGATCTAGCCAAAAACATTCAGTACTTC.

Only a few counts were recorded for this clonotype. V is TRBV6-1 and J is TRBJ2-1; TRBD1 matches 7 bases. The J call may be faulty, since TRBJ2-7 better matches the DNA end. This CDR3 comprises 15 residues. The germline gives CDR1 MNHNS, CDR2 SASEGT. DNA of the CDR3: TGTGCCAGCAGGAGGGGGTCAGGGGGAACCTACGAGCAGTACTTC. Protein product: CASRRGSGGTYEQYF.

This clonotype has a count of ten or more. The J gene is TRBJ2-1, the V gene TRBV5-4; maybe TRBD2 (5 bases). This CDR3 has 15 residues. The germline gives CDR1 SGHNT, CDR2 YYREEE (reference sequence). The germline V and J ends were trimmed by 2 bases and 2 bases, with 11 bases remaining between them. The CDR3 reads CASSFPGKAYNEQFF. DNA of the CDR3: TGTGCCAGCAGCTTCCCGGGGAAGGCCTACAATGAGCAGTTCTTC.

The chain has TRBV30 and TRBJ1-4; D is possibly TRBD1 (6 bases). The V gene's germline CDR1 is GTSNPN and CDR2 SVGIG (reference sequence). The V end was cut by 0 bases, the J end by 7 bases, with 15 bases between. The CDR3 is 15 residues long. The CDR3 region has the DNA TGTGCCTGGAGTGTACGGGGGGCGAGGGCTGAAAAACTGTTTTTT. Its translation is CAWSVRGARAEKLFF.

The J gene is TRBJ2-5, the V gene TRBV12-3 or TRBV12-4; D ambiguous. Judging by the DNA end, TRBJ2-1 fits better; the J call may be wrong. The CDR3 totals 11 residues. DNA for the CDR3: TGTGCCAGCAGTTTAACAGATGAGCAGTTCTTC. This translates into CASSLTDEQFF.

This chain uses TRBV5-1 with TRBJ2-6; either TRBD1 or TRBD2 may fit D (6 bases each). CDR3 size: 18 residues. Germline CDR1 is SGHRS and CDR2 is YFSETQ. The V and J ends lost 0 bases and 2 bases respectively, with 15 bases between them. The CDR3 coding sequence is TGCGCCAGCAGCTTGGAAGGGGGGACTCCTACTGGGGCCAACGTCCTGACTTTC. This encodes CASSLEGGTPTGANVLTF.

This clonotype was counted only a few times. J is TRBJ2-5 and V is TRBV7-9, with a weak D call TRBD2 (6 bases). Per germline, CDR1 SEHNR and CDR2 FQNEAQ (reference sequence). With 4 bases removed from V and 7 bases from J, the gap between germline ends came to 16 bases. The length of the CDR3 is 14 residues. Here the CDR3 reads CASSSLLALRTQYF. The CDR3 nucleotides read TGTGCCAGCAGCTCGCTACTAGCTCTGAGGACCCAGTACTTC.

This clonotype has just a few counts. This sequence joins TRBV14 and TRBJ2-7; D remains unclear. V lost 0 bases and J lost 3, with 6 bases in between. Per the germline V gene, CDR1 is SGHDN and CDR2 is FVKESK. CDR3 length equals 13 residues. As DNA, the CDR3 is TGTGCCAGCAGCCAAGATTATGGCTACGAGCAGTACTTC. Encoded protein: CASSQDYGYEQYF.

This chain joins TRBV5-1 and TRBJ2-1; D is possibly TRBD2 (6 bases). Germline V gives CDR1 SGHRS, CDR2 YFSETQ. V gave up 3 bases and J gave up 7 bases, with 20 bases separating them. There are 16 residues in the CDR3. CDR3: CASSYGPGQGRNEQFF. The CDR3 DNA follows: TGCGCCAGCAGCTACGGCCCAGGGCAAGGGAGGAATGAGCAGTTCTTC.

This clonotype showed up just a few times. This is likely a read error, given that the CDR3 carries no conserved phenylalanine or tryptophan at its end. V and J are TRBV4-1 and TRBJ2-5, with D maybe TRBD2 (7 bases). CDR3 size: 18 residues. V lost 7 bases and J 4 bases, leaving 28 bases between the germline ends. Per the germline V gene, CDR1 is MGHRA and CDR2 is YSYEKL. The CDR3 DNA sequence: TGCGCCAGCAAACGGTGGATCATTGCGGGGGCGTCCCGAGAGACCCAGTACGTC. This encodes CASKRWIIAGASRETQYV.

CDR3 DNA: TGTGCCAGCAGAACACAGCTCAATCAGCCCCAGCATTTT. Its translation is CASRTQLNQPQHF. V is TRBV6-2 or TRBV6-3 and J is TRBJ1-5; no clear D. Between the trimmed V and J ends, which lost 6 bases and 3 bases, there was a span of 9 bases. The germline CDR1 and CDR2 sequences are MNHEY and SVGEGT. This CDR3 spans 13 amino acids.

The CDR3 DNA reads as TGCAGTGCTAGAGATCAGGCCCTCCAAGAGACCCAGTACTTC. This encodes CSARDQALQETQYF. The gene calls are TRBV20-1 and TRBJ2-5; D not resolved. The CDR3 contains 14 residues. The germline V gene encodes CDR1 DFQATT and CDR2 SNEGSKA (reference sequence). Trimming removed 0 bases at V and 1 base at J, with 9 bases between.

The chain links TRBV9 to TRBJ2-5; TRBD1 matches at 7 bases. The better agreement between TRBJ2-1 and the DNA end casts doubt on the J call. The germline CDR1 and CDR2 sequences are SGDLS and YYNGEE. The CDR3 sequence is 15 residues long. CDR3 sequence: CASSVEHQGDNEQFF. The CDR3 DNA reads TGTGCCAGCAGCGTAGAACATCAGGGGGACAATGAGCAGTTCTTC.

The chain joins TRBV2 to TRBJ1-2, with TRBD1 as a possible D gene (6 bases). The V end lost 7 bases, the J end lost 4 bases, and 10 bases lay between the germline ends. The CDR3 is 12 amino acids. The germline V gene has CDR1 SNHLY and CDR2 FYNNEI. The CDR3 protein is CASTGDFYGYTF. CDR3 DNA sequence: TGTGCCAGCACAGGGGACTTCTATGGCTACACCTTC.

The chain links TRBV19 to TRBJ2-5; D remains unclear. From germline, CDR1 is LNHDA and CDR2 SQIVND (reference sequence). This CDR3 comprises 13 residues. V gave up 9 bases and J gave up 6 bases, with 17 bases separating them. The CDR3 sequence is CASRDQSSQTQYF. CDR3 DNA sequence: TGTGCCAGCAGAGACCAAAGTTCCCAGACCCAGTACTTC.

The gene calls are TRBV27 and TRBJ1-4; D may be TRBD1 (5 bases). The germline V gene has CDR1 MNHEY and CDR2 SMNVEV (reference sequence). V was cut by 5 bases and J by 0 bases, with 10 bases left in between. The CDR3 sequence is 15 residues long. The DNA of the CDR3 is TGTGCCAGCAGTCGACAGCCTTCAACTAATGAAAAACTGTTTTTT. Its translation is CASSRQPSTNEKLFF.

This clonotype was seen many times. The chain carries TRBV25-1 and TRBJ1-6; D not certain. V was cut by 6 bases and J by 2 bases, with 5 bases left in between. The CDR3 runs to 13 residues. Germline V lookup: CDR1 MGHDK, CDR2 SYGVNS. CDR3 sequence reads: CASSPTYNSPLHF. Written as DNA, the CDR3 is TGTGCCAGCAGCCCAACCTATAATTCACCCCTCCACTTT.

The rearrangement joins TRBV5-1 to TRBJ1-2; 9 nucleotides align to TRBD1. Germline-derived CDR1 and CDR2 are SGHRS and YFSETQ. CDR3 length: 15 residues. V shed 4 bases, J shed 2 bases, and the junction held 6 bases outside the gene matches. The CDR3 protein is CASSAGTGTNYGYTF. CDR3 nucleotide sequence: TGCGCCAGCAGCGCCGGGACAGGGACCAACTATGGCTACACCTTC.

V is TRBV12-3 or TRBV12-4 and J is TRBJ2-5, with 10 bases lining up with TRBD2. The CDR3 spans 16 residues. J gave up 2 bases and V 4 bases, and 7 bases lay outside the gene matches. The CDR3 sequence is CASSSPSGGGQETQYF. The CDR3 DNA sequence: TGTGCCAGCAGTTCCCCTAGCGGGGGCGGTCAAGAGACCCAGTACTTC.

This clonotype was detected only a few times. The rearrangement uses TRBV20-1 and TRBJ2-5; 11 nucleotides align to TRBD2. The germline V gene encodes CDR1 DFQATT and CDR2 SNEGSKA (reference sequence). The CDR3 has 15 residues. Trimming cost V 2 bases and J 3 bases; bases outside gene matches: 5. CDR3 region: CSARYGTSGKETQYF. The DNA of the CDR3 is TGCAGTGCTAGATACGGGACTAGCGGAAAAGAGACCCAGTACTTC.

Worth noting for this clonotype: Its ends do not fully match the called genes, so a read error is possible. The genes are TRBV7-3 and TRBJ2-5; D remains unclear. The J call may be wrong; the DNA end is better matched by TRBJ2-1. The germline gives CDR1 SGHTA, CDR2 FQGTGA. CDR3 length: 13 residues. The CDR3 bases are TGTGCCAGTAGCTCCACCGCCCCCAATGAGCAGTTCTTC. This translates into CASSSTAPNEQFF.

The table lists this clonotype with a few counts. V and J are TRBV7-6 and TRBJ2-2, with 8 bases fitting TRBD2. The CDR3 consists of 14 residues. Germline lookup yields CDR1 SGHVS and CDR2 FNYEAQ. V shed 5 bases, J shed 5 bases, and the junction held 4 bases outside the gene matches. The CDR3 region has the DNA TGTGCCAGCAGCATACTAGCGGTGACCGGGGAGCTGTTTTTT. It is translated as CASSILAVTGELFF.